The TCR beta chain described here comes from a study of lymphopenia after photon versus proton radiotherapy. As regards this clone: Its antigen is unidentified.

The CDR3 spans 13 residues. Germline-derived CDR1 and CDR2 are MDHEN and SYDVKM. V shed 5 bases and J 9 bases; nucleotides not matched to a gene: 5. Findings and limits, study-wide: Under photons, naive T cells and diversity fell while effector/memory populations rose.

Data came from immunoSEQ multiplex PCR; TCRdb stores just in-frame clones and leaves some out. This table has about 16,000 clones, approximately 91% appearing once. The material was peripheral blood, obtained from a patient treated with proton-based radiotherapy. The sequence was obtained from an older woman with cholangiocarcinoma. Some clones in this sample may be carry-over from other donors' samples. The chain carries TRBV28 and TRBJ1-3; TRBD1 matches at 9 bases. The CDR3 sequence is CASSRDREATIYF. The CDR3 nucleotides read TGTGCCAGCAGTCGGGACAGGGAGGCCACCATATATTTT.